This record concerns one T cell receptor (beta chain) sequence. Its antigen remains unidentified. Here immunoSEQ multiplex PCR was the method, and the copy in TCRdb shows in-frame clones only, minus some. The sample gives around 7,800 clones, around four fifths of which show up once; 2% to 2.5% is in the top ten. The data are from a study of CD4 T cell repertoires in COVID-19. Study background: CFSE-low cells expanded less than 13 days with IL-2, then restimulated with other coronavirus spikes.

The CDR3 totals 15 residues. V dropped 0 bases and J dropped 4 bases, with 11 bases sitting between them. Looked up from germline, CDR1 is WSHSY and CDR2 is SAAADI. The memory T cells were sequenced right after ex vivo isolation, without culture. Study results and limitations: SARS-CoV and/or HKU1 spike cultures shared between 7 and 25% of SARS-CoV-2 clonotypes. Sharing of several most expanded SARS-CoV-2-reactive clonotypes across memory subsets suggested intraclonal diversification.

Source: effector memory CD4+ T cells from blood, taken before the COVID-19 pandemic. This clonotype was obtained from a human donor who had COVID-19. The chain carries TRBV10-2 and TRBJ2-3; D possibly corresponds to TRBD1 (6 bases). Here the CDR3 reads CASSESGGGADTQYF. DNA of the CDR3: TGCGCCAGCAGTGAGTCAGGGGGTGGCGCAGATACGCAGTATTTT.